The sequence of this T cell receptor (beta chain) was determined in a study of response to subunit inactivated influenza vaccine. Study results and caveats: With each seasonal influenza vaccination, the authors suggested, few new T cells are recruited.

One entry per CDR3 protein results from TCRdb running MiXCR on the RT-PCR reads. The sample contains over 400,000 distinct CDR3 sequences, approximately 11% of which appear only once. This CDR3 is 13 amino acids long. The ends were cut back, 1 base at V and 4 bases at J, with 6 bases in the middle. Per germline, CDR1 SGHTA and CDR2 FQGTGA. As concerns this clonotype: Its antigen is undetermined.

This clonotype was sampled from a man in his forties or fifties who received an inactivated influenza vaccine. The sequencing here drew on PBMCs from blood, taken about 40 days after vaccination. V usage is TRBV7-3 and J usage is TRBJ2-3; D ambiguous. The CDR3 DNA follows: TGTGCCAGCAGCTTAAGTTCACCAGATACGCAGTATTTT. This translates into CASSLSSPDTQYF.